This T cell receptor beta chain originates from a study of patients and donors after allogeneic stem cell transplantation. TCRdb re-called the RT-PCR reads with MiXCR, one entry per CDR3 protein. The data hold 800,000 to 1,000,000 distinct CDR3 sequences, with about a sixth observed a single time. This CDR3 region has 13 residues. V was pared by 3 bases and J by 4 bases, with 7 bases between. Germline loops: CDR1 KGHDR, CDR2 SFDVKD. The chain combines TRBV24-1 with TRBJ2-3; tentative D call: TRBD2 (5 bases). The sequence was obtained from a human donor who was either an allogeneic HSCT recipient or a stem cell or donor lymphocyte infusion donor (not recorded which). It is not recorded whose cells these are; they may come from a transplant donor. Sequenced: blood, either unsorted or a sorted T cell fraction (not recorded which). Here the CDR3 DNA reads TGTGCCACCAGTGATACGGACTCAGATACGCAGTATTTT. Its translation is CATSDTDSDTQYF.